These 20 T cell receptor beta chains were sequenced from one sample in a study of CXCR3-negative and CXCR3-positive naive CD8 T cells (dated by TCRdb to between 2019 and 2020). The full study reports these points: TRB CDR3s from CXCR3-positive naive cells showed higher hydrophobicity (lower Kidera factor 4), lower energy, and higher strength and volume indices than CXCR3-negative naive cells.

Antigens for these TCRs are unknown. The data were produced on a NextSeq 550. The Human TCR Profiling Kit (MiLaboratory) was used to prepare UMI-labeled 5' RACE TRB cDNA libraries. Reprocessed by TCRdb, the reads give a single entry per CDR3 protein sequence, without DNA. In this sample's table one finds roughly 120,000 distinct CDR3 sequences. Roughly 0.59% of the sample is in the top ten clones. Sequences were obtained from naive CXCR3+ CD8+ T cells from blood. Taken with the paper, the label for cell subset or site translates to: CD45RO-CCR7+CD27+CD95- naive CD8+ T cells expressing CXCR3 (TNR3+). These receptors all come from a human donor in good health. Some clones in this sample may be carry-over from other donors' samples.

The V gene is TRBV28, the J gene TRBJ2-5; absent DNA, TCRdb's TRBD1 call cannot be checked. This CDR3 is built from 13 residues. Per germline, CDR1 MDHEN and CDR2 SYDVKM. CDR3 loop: CASSGGQEETQYF.

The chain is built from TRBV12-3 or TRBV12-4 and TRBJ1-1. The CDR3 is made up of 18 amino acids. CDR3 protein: CASRRSGSFSARNTEAFF.

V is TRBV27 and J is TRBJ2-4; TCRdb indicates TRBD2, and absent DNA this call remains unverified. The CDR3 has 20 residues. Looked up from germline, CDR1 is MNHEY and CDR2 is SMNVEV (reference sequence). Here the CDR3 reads CASSLSYPAGTYLAKNIQYF.

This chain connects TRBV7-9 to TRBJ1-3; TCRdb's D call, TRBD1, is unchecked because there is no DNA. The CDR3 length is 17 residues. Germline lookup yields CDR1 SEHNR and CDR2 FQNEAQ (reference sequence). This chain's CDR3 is CASSPRDRGLAGNTIYF.

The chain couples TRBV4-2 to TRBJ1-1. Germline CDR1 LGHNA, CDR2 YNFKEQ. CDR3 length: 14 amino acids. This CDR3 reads CASSQDVRNTEAFF.

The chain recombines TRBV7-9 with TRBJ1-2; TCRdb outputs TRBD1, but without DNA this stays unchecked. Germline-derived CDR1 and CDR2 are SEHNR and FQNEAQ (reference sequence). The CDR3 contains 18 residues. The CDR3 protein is CASSLGAEDRGRGHGYTF.

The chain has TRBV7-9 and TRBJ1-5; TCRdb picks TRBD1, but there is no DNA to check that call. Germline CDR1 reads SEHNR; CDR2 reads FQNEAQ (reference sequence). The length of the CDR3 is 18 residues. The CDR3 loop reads CASSYTGTGETSNQPQHF.

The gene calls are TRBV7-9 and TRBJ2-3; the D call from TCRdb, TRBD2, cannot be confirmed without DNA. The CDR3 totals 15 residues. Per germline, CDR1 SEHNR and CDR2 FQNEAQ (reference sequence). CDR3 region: CASCLSSGVTDTQYF.

This CDR3 reads CASSFDNEQFF. The V and J genes are TRBV12-3 or TRBV12-4 and TRBJ2-1. The CDR3 consists of 11 residues.

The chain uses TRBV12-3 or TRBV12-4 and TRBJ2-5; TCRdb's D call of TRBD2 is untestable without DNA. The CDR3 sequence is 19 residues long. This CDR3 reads CASSLVPLAGGPSRETQYF.

The CDR3 spells CAATSESTDTQYF. V gene TRBV10-3 combines with J gene TRBJ2-3; lacking DNA, the TRBD2 call made by TCRdb goes unchecked. This CDR3 region has 13 residues. The germline CDR1 and CDR2 sequences are ENHRY and SYGVKD.

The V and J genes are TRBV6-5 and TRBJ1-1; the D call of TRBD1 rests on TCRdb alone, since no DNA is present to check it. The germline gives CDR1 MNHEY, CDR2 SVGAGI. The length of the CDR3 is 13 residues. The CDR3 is CASSQTGYTEAFF.

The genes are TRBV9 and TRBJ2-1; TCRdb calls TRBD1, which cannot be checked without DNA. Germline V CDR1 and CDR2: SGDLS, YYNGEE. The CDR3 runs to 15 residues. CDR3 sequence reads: CASSASQGALTEQFF.

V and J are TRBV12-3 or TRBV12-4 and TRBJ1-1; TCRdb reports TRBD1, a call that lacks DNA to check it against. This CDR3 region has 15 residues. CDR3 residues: CASSYLGQGNTEAFF.

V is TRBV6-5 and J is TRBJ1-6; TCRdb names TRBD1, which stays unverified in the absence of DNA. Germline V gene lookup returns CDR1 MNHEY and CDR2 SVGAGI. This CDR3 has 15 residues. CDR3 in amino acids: CASSSGAYYNSPLHF.

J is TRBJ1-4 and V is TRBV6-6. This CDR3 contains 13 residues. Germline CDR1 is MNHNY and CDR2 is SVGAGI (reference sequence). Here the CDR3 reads CASRPPHNEKLFF.

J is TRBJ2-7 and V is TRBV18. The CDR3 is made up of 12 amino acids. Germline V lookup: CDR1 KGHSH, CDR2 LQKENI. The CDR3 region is CASSPEGNEQYF. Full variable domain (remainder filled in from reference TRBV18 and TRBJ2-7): NAGVMQNPRHLVRRRGQEARLRCSPMKGHSHVYWYRQLPEEGLKFMVYLQKENIIDESGMPKERFSAEFPKEGPSILRIQQVVRGDSAAYFCASSPEGNEQYFGPGTRLTVT.

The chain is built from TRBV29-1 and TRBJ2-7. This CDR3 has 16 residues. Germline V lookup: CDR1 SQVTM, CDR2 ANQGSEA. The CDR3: CSVEDPASLSSYEQYF.

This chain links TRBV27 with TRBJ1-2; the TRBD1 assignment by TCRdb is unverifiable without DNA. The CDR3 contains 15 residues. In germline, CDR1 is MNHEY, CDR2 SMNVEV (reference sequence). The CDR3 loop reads CASSFFAGSYYGYTF.

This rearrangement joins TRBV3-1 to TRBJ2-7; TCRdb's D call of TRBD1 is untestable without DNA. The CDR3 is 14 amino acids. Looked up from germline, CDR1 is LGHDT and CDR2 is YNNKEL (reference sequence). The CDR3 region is CASSPTGGGYEQYF.